This passage covers 20 T cell receptor beta chains from one sample sequenced in a study of shared clonotypes between healthy human individuals. Clones were sequenced by immunoSEQ multiplex PCR, and TCRdb holds only the in-frame ones, with some missing. The table lists hundreds of thousands of clones, more than 75% of them singletons. The source material was memory CD8+ T cells sorted from blood. As for subset: CD45RO+ cells pooled with CCR7-negative TemRA cells. Receptors were obtained from a man between 18 and 29 years old in good health.

The rearrangement links TRBV25-1 to TRBJ2-3, with D maybe TRBD2 (5 bases). CDR1 MGHDK and CDR2 SYGVNS come from the germline V gene. CDR3 length: 13 residues. The germline V and J ends were trimmed by 3 bases and 5 bases, with 9 bases remaining between them. CDR3 DNA: TGTGCCAGCAGTGAGCAAGAGGGAGATACGCAGTATTTT. It yields the protein CASSEQEGDTQYF. The full variable domain, completed using reference TRBV25-1 and TRBJ2-3, is EADIYQTPRYLVIGTGKKITLECSQTMGHDKMYWYQQDPGMELHLIHYSYGVNSTEKGDLSSESTVSRIRTEHFPLTLESARPSHTSQYLCASSEQEGDTQYFGPGTRLTVL.

The chain has TRBV27 and TRBJ1-1, with a tentative D call TRBD1 (5 bases). Germline-derived CDR1 and CDR2 are MNHEY and SMNVEV (reference sequence). The CDR3 runs to 14 residues. V was shortened by 5 bases and J by 2 bases, with 12 bases between the two germline ends. Written as DNA, the CDR3 is TGTGCCAGCAGTCCAGGGATTTCAAACACTGAAGCTTTCTTT. It codes for CASSPGISNTEAFF.

This chain connects TRBV11-2 to TRBJ2-5; D is undetermined. The CDR3 loop spans 15 amino acids. CDR1 and CDR2 (germline): SGHAT, FQNNGV. V was clipped by 0 bases and J by 1 base, with 9 bases between them. The CDR3 region is CASSLDPTSQETQYF. In DNA, the CDR3 is TGTGCCAGCAGCTTAGACCCCACAAGCCAAGAGACCCAGTACTTC.

The chain has TRBV5-1 and TRBJ1-1; tentative D call: TRBD1 (5 bases). Looked up from germline, CDR1 is SGHRS and CDR2 is YFSETQ. The CDR3 has 18 residues. Deletions cut 5 bases from V and 3 bases from J, with 26 bases between. CDR3 sequence reads: CASRTTGAGRKVDTEAFF. The CDR3 coding sequence is TGCGCCAGCAGGACAACTGGGGCAGGCAGAAAGGTGGACACTGAAGCTTTCTTT.

The rearrangement links TRBV30 to TRBJ2-2; TRBD1 is a possible D gene (6 bases). Germline V CDR1 and CDR2: GTSNPN, SVGIG (reference sequence). V was trimmed by 0 bases and J by 0 bases, leaving 8 bases between them. The CDR3 has 15 residues. DNA of the CDR3: TGTGCCTGGAGTGTACCAGGGGCGAACACCGGGGAGCTGTTTTTT. Its protein is CAWSVPGANTGELFF.

The J gene is TRBJ1-1, the V gene TRBV6-1; 9 bases map to TRBD1. After removal of 6 bases from V and 4 bases from J, the junction contained 6 bases not matched to a gene. CDR1 and CDR2 (germline): MNHNS, SASEGT. This CDR3 is built from 14 residues. CDR3 protein: CASSQHRGPTEAFF. CDR3 DNA sequence: TGTGCCAGCAGCCAACACAGGGGGCCCACTGAAGCTTTCTTT.

This sequence joins TRBV5-4 and TRBJ2-7; D ambiguous. Between the trimmed V and J ends, which lost 0 bases and 5 bases, there was a span of 6 bases. CDR1 and CDR2 from the germline V gene are SGHNT and YYREEE (reference sequence). The CDR3 sequence is 12 residues long. The CDR3 DNA is TGTGCCAGCAGCTTGGGGCTGAACGAGCAGTACTTC. It specifies CASSLGLNEQYF.

The CDR3 coding sequence is TGTGCCAGCAGCGCCAATGGCAGAGCCTACGAGCAGTACTTC. Amino acids: CASSANGRAYEQYF. The chain couples TRBV7-9 to TRBJ2-7; the D is unclear. Germline V gene lookup returns CDR1 SEHNR and CDR2 FQNEAQ (reference sequence). V lost 5 bases and J 2 bases, leaving 13 bases between the germline ends. There are 14 residues in the CDR3.

The CDR3 sequence is CASSLSGNQPQHF. The CDR3 DNA reads TGCGCCAGCAGCCTTTCAGGGAATCAGCCCCAGCATTTT. The chain joins TRBV4-1 to TRBJ1-5, with a weak D call TRBD1 (5 bases). The V gene lost 4 bases and the J gene lost 4 bases, with 8 bases spanning the gap. The germline V gene has CDR1 MGHRA and CDR2 YSYEKL. The CDR3 has 13 amino acids.

The CDR3 nucleotides are TGTGCCAGCAGCTTAGTTCCGGAGGGGGGGCCTGGAAACACCATATATTTT. Translated, it gives CASSLVPEGGPGNTIYF. The chain employs TRBV11-2 and TRBJ1-3, with D possibly matching TRBD1 (6 bases). The germline V and J ends were trimmed by 1 base and 2 bases, with 15 bases remaining between them. From germline, CDR1 is SGHAT and CDR2 FQNNGV. The CDR3 extends over 17 amino acids.

This chain connects TRBV27 to TRBJ2-5; D perhaps matches TRBD2 (6 bases). Between the trimmed V and J ends, which lost 2 bases and 1 base, there was a span of 14 bases. Germline CDR1 and CDR2: MNHEY and SMNVEV (reference sequence). The CDR3 spans 16 residues. CDR3 region: CASSLMGGYPQETQYF. In DNA, the CDR3 is TGTGCCAGCAGTTTAATGGGAGGATACCCCCAAGAGACCCAGTACTTC.

For this clone: The sample contains more than one DNA sequence encoding this CDR3. The chain is built from TRBV7-9 and TRBJ1-1; D is possibly TRBD1 (6 bases). Germline V gene lookup returns CDR1 SEHNR and CDR2 FQNEAQ (reference sequence). Trimming took off 1 base at V and 5 bases at J, with 11 bases between the two ends. This CDR3 has 14 residues. DNA for the CDR3: TGTGCCAGCAGCTTAGGTCAGGGGAGGACTGAAGCTTTCTTT. It specifies CASSLGQGRTEAFF.

By share, this clone ranks as medium-sized (0.01 to 0.1%). This sequence joins TRBV7-6 and TRBJ2-7, with 13 bases matching TRBD2. This CDR3 is built from 15 residues. With 5 bases clipped from V and 2 bases from J, the junction kept 3 bases outside the gene matches. Germline V CDR1 and CDR2: SGHVS, FNYEAQ. As DNA, the CDR3 is TGTGCCAGCAGCCCGGGGACTAGCGGGGCCTACGAGCAGTACTTC. It codes for CASSPGTSGAYEQYF.

CDR3 loop: CASTRTPANYGYTF. The CDR3 DNA sequence: TGTGCCAGCACCAGGACTCCAGCTAACTATGGCTACACCTTC. The chain recombines TRBV28 with TRBJ1-2; no definite D call. The CDR3 sequence is 14 residues long. Germline V gene sequence: CDR1 MDHEN, CDR2 SYDVKM. Trimming took 7 bases from V and 0 from J, leaving 12 bases between them.

The chain recombines TRBV27 with TRBJ2-7; D might be TRBD1 or TRBD2, each matching 5 bases. The ends were cut back, 2 bases at V and 2 bases at J, with 10 bases in the middle. The CDR3 covers 14 residues. Germline V gene lookup returns CDR1 MNHEY and CDR2 SMNVEV (reference sequence). The CDR3 DNA sequence: TGTGCCAGCAGTTTAGGCCGGGACGCCTACGAGCAGTACTTC. Translating it yields CASSLGRDAYEQYF.

This chain joins TRBV25-1 and TRBJ1-2, with D unclear. V lost 0 bases to trimming and J lost 3 bases, with 20 bases between them. CDR1 and CDR2 from the germline V gene are MGHDK and SYGVNS. This CDR3 comprises 18 residues. The CDR3 DNA follows: TGTGCCAGCAGTGAATATAGCGTCGGCGGCGGTGGATACTATGGCTACACCTTC. Its protein product is CASSEYSVGGGGYYGYTF.

The J gene is TRBJ2-1, the V gene TRBV4-1, with 12 bases matching TRBD2. Germline trimming cut 0 bases from V and 4 bases from J; bases unmatched to any gene: 7. Germline-derived CDR1 and CDR2 are MGHRA and YSYEKL. The CDR3 is 18 residues long. The CDR3, as DNA: TGCGCCAGCAGCCAAGAAGGGACTAGCGGGCCGATTTACAATGAGCAGTTCTTC. As protein: CASSQEGTSGPIYNEQFF.

The chain uses TRBV4-3 and TRBJ2-7, with D possibly being TRBD1 (7 bases). The germline V and J ends were trimmed by 1 base and 2 bases, with 12 bases remaining between them. Germline CDR1 and CDR2: LGHNA and YSLEER. CDR3 length equals 15 residues. The CDR3 is CASSQAAGGTYEQYF. CDR3 coding DNA: TGCGCCAGCAGCCAAGCTGCAGGGGGGACCTACGAGCAGTACTTC.

The J gene is TRBJ2-7, the V gene TRBV2; D possibly corresponds to TRBD1 (5 bases). Germline V gives CDR1 SNHLY, CDR2 FYNNEI. V lost 4 bases and J lost 5, with 15 bases in between. The CDR3 runs to 14 residues. CDR3 sequence (DNA): TGTGCCAGCAGTGGGAGTGCAGGGCACCACGAGCAGTACTTC. Its translation is CASSGSAGHHEQYF.

The chain uses TRBV5-4 and TRBJ2-7, with 8 bases identical to TRBD1. Germline values: CDR1 SGHNT, CDR2 YYREEE (reference sequence). The CDR3 is 15 amino acids. V shed 3 bases and J 4 bases; nucleotides not matched to a gene: 9. CDR3 amino acids: CASSSSSGGGYEQYF. In nucleotides, the CDR3 is TGTGCCAGCAGCTCCTCCTCAGGGGGCGGGTACGAGCAGTACTTC.